This TCR beta chain appears in the sequencing data of a study of OX40 agonist ivuxolimab in advanced cancers. About the research overall: Patients undergoing dose escalation presented with hepatocellular carcinoma, melanoma, renal cell or head and neck cancer.

Sequencing was performed with immunoSEQ multiplex PCR; in TCRdb, only in-frame clones are kept and a portion is missing. The sample yields about 69,000 clones, around 87% seen once. The investigators sampled blood at baseline, at cycle 4 day 1, and at cycle 7 day 1. Study-wide results and caveats: In a subset of nonresponders, normalized T-cell clonal expansion was also low. Relative to CD4+, CD8+ T cells held more expanded clones on average.

Looked up from germline, CDR1 is SGHVS and CDR2 is FQNEAQ. The length of the CDR3 is 13 residues. V was shortened by 1 base and J by 0 bases, with 2 bases between the two germline ends. Remarks on this clone: Its specificity is not known.

The specimen was CD4+ or CD8+ T cells sorted from blood, collected in a trial of the OX40 agonist ivuxolimab. The source is an adult with an advanced solid tumor such as melanoma, head and neck, liver or kidney cancer. This rearrangement joins TRBV7-8 to TRBJ2-3; D unclear. The CDR3 sequence is CASSLGSTDTQYF. CDR3 nucleotides: TGTGCCAGCAGCTTAGGTAGCACAGATACGCAGTATTTT.